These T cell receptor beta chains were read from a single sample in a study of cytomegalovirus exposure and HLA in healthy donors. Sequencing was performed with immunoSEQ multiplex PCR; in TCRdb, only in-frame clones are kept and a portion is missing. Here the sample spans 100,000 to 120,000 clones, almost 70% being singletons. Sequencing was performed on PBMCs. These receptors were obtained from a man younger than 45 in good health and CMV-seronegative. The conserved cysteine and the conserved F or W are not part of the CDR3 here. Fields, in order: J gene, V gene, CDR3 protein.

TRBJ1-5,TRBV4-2,ASSQEVTAVSNQPQH
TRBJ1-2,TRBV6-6,AARQGAFYGYT
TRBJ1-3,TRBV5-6,ASSYGLAGSGNTIY
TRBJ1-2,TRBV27,ASSSTGGQGNGYT
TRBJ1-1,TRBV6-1,ASSEADRFGAF
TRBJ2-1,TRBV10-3,AVRGQVNEQF
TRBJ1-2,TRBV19,ASKGPAYGYT
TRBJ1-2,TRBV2,ASSEEMDGANYGYT
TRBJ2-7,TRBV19,ASSIRDRVNYEQY
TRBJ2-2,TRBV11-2,ASSPGLHTGELF
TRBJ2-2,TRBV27,ASSRRFMNTGELF
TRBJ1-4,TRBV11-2,ASSLDGSPATNEKLF
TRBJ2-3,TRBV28,ASSFALGGDTQY
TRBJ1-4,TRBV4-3,ASSQVAFITETNEKLF
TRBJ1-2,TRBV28,ASSPGTGYYGYT
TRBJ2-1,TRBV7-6,ASSLMSGSYNEQF
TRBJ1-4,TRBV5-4,ASSLRGAGEKLF
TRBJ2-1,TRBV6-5,ASSYRDRGSNEQF
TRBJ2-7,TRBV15,ATSRGGQGSYEQY
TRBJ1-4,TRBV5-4,ASSLLTGGRGELF
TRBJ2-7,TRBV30,AWIQKDRAYEQY
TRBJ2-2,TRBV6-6,ASSQGQGGNGELF
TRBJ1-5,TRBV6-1,ASTSNREGQPQH
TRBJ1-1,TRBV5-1,ASSLEGQNTEAF
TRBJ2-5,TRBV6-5,ASYKAQAGHQTQY
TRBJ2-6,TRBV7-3,ASDEGQGSLGANVLT
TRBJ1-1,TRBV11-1,ASSLVERTEAF
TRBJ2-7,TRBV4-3,ASSQVAGQGTYEQY
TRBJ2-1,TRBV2,ASSGGPHVPQF
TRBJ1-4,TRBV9,ASSAGLANEKLF
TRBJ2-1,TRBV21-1,ASSKGARGAYNEQF
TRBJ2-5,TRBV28,ASSRYAVTQYQETQY
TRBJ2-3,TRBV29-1,SVERQGLSTDTQY
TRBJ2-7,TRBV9,ASSVGGGRGRIEQY
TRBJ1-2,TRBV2,ASTTANYGYT
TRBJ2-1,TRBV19,ASTLDRAYNEQF
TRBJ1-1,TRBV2,ASSRQAYTEAF
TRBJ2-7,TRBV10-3,AISGAGGRYEQY
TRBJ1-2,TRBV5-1,ASSLEQADYGYT
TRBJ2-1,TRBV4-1,ASSQGKREGRQF
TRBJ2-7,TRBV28,ASSSGQLPPYEQY
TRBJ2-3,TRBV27,ASRTSGSTDTQY
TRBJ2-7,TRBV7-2,ASSFLAGSYEQY
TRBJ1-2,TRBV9,ASSVDGSNYGYT
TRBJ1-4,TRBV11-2,ASSTTTQGFTEKLF
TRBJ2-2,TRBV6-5,AAHSGPDTGELF
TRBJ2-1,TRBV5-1,ASSFNLLGGNEQF
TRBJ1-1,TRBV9,ASSSRGGEAF
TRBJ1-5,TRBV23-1,ASSPPGQGVGQPQH
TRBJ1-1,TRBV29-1,SPGQVLTTEAF
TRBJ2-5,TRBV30,AWSHGGAEGTQY
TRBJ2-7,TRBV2,ASRDRTGTYEQY
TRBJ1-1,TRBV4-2,ASSQRAGTMNTEAF
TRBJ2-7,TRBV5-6,ASSSRQVLYEQY
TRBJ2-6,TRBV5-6,ASSRGTRISGANVLT
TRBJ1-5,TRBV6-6,ASTPDRAGNQPQH
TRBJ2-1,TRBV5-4,ASTTPGLASYNEQF